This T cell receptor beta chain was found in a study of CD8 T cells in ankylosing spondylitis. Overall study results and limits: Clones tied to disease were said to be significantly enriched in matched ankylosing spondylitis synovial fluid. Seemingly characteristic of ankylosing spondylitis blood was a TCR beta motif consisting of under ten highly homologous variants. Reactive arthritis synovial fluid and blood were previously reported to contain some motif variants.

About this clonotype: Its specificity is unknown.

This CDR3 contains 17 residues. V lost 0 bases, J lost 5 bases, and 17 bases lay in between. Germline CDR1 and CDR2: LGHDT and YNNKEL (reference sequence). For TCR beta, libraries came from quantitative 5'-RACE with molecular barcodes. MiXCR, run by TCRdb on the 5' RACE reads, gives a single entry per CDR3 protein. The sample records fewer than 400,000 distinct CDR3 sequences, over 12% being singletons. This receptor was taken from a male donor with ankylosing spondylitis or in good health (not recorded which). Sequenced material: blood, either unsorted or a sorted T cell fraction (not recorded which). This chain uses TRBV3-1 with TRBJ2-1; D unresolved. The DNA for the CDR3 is TGTGCCAGCAGCCAAGATCAGGTTTTGGGCTACCACAATGAGCAGTTCTTC. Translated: CASSQDQVLGYHNEQFF.